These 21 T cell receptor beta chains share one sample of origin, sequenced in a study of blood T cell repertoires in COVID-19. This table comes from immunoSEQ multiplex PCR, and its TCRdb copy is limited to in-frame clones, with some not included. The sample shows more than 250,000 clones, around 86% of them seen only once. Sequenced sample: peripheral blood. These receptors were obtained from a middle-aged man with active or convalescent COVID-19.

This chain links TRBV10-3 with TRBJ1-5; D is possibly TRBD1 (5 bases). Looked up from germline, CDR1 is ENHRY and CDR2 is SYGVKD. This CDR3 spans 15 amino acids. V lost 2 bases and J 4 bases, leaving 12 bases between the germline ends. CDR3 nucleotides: TGTGCCATCAGTGAGGGGCAGGGAGGTAATCAGCCCCAGCATTTT. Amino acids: CAISEGQGGNQPQHF.

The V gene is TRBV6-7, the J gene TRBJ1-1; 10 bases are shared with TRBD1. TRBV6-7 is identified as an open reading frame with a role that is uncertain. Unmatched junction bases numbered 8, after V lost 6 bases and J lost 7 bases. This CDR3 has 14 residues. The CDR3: CASSRQGAPNEAFF. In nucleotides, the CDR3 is TGTGCCAGCAGCAGACAGGGGGCGCCTAATGAAGCTTTCTTT.

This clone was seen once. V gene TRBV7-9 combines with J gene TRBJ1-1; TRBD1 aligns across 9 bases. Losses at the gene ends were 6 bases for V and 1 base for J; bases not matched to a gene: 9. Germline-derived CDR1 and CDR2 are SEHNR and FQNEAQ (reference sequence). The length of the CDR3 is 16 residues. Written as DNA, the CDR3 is TGTGCCAGCAGTACCGGGACAGGGTCTACGAACACTGAAGCTTTCTTT. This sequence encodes CASSTGTGSTNTEAFF.

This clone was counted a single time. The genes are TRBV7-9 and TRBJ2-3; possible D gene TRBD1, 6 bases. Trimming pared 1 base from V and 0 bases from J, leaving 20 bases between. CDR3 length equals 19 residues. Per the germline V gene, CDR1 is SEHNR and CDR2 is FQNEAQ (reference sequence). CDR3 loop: CASSLEARGILSSTDTQYF. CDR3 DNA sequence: TGTGCCAGCAGCTTAGAAGCTAGGGGGATCCTTTCTAGCACAGATACGCAGTATTTT.

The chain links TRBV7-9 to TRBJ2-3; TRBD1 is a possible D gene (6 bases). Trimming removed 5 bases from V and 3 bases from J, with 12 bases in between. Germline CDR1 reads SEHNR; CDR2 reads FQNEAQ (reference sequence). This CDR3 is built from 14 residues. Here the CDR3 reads CASSVDSLTDTQYF. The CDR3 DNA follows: TGTGCCAGCAGCGTGGACAGTTTGACAGATACGCAGTATTTT.

The chain's CDR3 is CASSFRRTDEKLFF. The CDR3, as DNA: TGTGCCAGCAGTTTCCGACGGACTGATGAAAAACTGTTTTTT. The rearrangement joins TRBV27 to TRBJ1-4, with D unresolved. V shed 3 bases and J shed 6 bases, with 11 bases lying between them. Germline CDR1 reads MNHEY; CDR2 reads SMNVEV (reference sequence). The CDR3 has 14 amino acids.

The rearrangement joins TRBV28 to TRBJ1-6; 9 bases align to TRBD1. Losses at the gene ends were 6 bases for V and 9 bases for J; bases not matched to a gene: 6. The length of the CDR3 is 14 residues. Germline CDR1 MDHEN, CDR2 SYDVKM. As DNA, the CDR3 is TGTGCCAGCAGCTACGGGACAGGGTTTTCACCCCTCCACTTT. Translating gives CASSYGTGFSPLHF.

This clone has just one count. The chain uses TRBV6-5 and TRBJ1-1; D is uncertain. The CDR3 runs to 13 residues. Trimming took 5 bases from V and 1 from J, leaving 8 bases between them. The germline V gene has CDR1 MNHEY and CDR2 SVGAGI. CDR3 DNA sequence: TGTGCCAGCAGTACACTAGCGAACACTGAAGCTTTCTTT. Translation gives CASSTLANTEAFF.

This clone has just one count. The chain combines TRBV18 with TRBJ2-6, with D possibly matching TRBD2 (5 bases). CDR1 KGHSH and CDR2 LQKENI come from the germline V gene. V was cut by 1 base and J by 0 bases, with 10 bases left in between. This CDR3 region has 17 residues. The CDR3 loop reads CASSPRFRDSGANVLTF. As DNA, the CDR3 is TGTGCCAGCTCACCACGGTTCCGGGACTCTGGGGCCAACGTCCTGACTTTC.

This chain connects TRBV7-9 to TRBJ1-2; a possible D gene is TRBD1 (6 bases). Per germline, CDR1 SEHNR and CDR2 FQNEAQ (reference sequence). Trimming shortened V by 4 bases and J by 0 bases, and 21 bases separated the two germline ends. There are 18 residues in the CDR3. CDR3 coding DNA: TGTGCCAGCAGCTCAAGTAGGGGGACACCCTTAACTAACTATGGCTACACCTTC. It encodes CASSSSRGTPLTNYGYTF.

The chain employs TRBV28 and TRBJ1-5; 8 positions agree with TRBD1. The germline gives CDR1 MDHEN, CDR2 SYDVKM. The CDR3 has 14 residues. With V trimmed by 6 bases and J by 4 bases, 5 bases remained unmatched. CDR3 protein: CASRLGQANQPQHF. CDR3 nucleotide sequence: TGTGCCAGCAGACTGGGACAGGCTAATCAGCCCCAGCATTTT.

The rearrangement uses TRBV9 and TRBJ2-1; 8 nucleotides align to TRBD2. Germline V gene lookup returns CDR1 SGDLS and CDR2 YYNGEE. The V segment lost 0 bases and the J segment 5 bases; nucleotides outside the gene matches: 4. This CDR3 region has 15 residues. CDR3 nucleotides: TGTGCCAGCAGCGTAGTAGCGGGAAGTAACAATGAGCAGTTCTTC. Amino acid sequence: CASSVVAGSNNEQFF.

CDR3 bases: TGTGCCACTACACAGGGAAACAGCAATCAGCCCCAGCATTTT. It codes for CATTQGNSNQPQHF. The chain is built from TRBV10-3 and TRBJ1-5; weak D call: TRBD1 (6 bases). Trimming cost V 10 bases and J 1 base, with 14 bases left between them. The CDR3 covers 14 residues. From germline, CDR1 is ENHRY and CDR2 SYGVKD.

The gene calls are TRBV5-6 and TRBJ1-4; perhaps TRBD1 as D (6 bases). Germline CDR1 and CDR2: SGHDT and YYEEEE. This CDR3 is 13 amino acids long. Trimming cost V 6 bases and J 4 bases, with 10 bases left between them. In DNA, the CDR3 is TGTGCCAGCACCGGACAGCTTAATGAAAAACTGTTTTTT. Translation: CASTGQLNEKLFF. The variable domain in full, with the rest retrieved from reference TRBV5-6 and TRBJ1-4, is DAGVTQSPTHLIKTRGQQVTLRCSPKSGHDTVSWYQQALGQGPQFIFQYYEEEERQRGNFPDRFSGHQFPNYSSELNVNALLLGDSALYLCASTGQLNEKLFFGSGTQLSVL.

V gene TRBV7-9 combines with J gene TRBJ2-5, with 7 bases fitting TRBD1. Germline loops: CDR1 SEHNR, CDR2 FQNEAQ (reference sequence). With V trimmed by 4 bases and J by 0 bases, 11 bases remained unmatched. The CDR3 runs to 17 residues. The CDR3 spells CASSWGRGQMYQETQYF. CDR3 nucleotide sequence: TGTGCCAGCAGCTGGGGAAGGGGACAGATGTACCAAGAGACCCAGTACTTC.

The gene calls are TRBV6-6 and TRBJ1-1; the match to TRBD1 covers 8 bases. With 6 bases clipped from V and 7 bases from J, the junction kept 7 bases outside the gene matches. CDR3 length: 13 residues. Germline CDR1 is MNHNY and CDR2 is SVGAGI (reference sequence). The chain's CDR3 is CASRRTGLGEAFF. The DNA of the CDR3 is TGTGCCAGCAGACGGACAGGGTTGGGTGAAGCTTTCTTT.

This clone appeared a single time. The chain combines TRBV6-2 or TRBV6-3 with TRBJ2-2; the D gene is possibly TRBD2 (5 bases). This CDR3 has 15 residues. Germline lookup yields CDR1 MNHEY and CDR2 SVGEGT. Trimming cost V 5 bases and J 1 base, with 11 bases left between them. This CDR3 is CASSPRGGNTGELFF. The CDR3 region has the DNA TGTGCCAGCAGTCCCCGTGGAGGGAACACCGGGGAGCTGTTTTTT.

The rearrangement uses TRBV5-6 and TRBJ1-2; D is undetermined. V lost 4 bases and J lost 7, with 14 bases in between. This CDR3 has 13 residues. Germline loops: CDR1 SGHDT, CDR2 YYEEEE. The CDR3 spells CASSRLGGLGYTF. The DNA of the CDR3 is TGTGCCAGCAGCCGCTTGGGAGGGCTTGGCTACACCTTC.

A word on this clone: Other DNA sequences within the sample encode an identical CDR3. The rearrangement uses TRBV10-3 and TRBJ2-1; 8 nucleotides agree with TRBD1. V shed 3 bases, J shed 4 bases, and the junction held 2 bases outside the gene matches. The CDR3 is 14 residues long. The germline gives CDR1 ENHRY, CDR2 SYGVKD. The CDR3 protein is CAISDRTGYNEQFF. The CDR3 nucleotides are TGTGCCATCAGTGACAGGACAGGGTACAATGAGCAGTTCTTC.

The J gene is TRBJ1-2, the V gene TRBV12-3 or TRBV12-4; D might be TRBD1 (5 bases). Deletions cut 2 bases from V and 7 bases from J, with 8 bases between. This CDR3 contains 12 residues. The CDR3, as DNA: TGTGCCAGCAGTTTATTCGGGGGTGGCTACACCTTC. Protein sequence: CASSLFGGGYTF.

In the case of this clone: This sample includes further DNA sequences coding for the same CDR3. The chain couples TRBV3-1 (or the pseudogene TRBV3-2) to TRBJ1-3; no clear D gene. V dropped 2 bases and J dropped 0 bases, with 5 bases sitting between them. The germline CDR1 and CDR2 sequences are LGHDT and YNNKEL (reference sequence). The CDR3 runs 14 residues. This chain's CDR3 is CASSQLLSGNTIYF. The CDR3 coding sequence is TGTGCCAGCAGCCAACTTCTCTCTGGAAACACCATATATTTT.